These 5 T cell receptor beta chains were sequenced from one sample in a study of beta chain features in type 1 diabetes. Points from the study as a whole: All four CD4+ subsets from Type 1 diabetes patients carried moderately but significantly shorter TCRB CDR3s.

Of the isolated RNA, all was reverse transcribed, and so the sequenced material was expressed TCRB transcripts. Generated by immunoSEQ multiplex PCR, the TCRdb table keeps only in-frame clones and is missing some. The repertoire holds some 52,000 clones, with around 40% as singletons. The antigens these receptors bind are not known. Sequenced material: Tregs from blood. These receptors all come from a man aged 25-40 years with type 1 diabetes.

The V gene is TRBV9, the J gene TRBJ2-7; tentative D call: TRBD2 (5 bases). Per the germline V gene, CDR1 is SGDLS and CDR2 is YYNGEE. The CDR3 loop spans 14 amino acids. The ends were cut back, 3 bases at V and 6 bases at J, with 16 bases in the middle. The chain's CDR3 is CASSARTAEGEQYF. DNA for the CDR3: TGTGCCAGCAGCGCCCGGACGGCCGAGGGCGAGCAGTACTTC.

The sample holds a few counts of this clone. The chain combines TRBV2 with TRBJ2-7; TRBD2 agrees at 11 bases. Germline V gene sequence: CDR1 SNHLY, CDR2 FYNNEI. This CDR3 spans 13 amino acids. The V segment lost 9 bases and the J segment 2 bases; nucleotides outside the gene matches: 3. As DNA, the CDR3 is TGTGCCAGTCGACTAGCGGGGACCTACGAGCAGTACTTC. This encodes CASRLAGTYEQYF.

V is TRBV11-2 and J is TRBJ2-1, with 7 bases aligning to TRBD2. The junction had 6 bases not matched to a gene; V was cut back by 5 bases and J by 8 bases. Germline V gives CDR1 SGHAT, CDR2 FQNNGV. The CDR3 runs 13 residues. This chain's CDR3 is CASSRGELDEQFF. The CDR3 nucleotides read TGTGCCAGCAGCCGGGGGGAGCTCGATGAGCAGTTCTTC.

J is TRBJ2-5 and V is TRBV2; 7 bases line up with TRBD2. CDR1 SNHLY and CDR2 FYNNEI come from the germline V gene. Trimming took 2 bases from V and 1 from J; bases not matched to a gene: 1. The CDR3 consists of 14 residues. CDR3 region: CASSEIAGQETQYF. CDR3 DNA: TGTGCCAGCAGTGAAATAGCGGGCCAAGAGACCCAGTACTTC.

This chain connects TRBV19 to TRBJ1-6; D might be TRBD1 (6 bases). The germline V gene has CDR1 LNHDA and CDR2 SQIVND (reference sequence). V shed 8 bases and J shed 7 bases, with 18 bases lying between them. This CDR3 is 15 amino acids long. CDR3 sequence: CASRESGTRNSPLHF. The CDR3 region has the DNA TGTGCCAGTCGCGAATCCGGGACAAGAAATTCACCCCTCCACTTT.